Listed here are 25 T cell receptor beta chains from one sample, sequenced in a study of T cell responses to AZD1222 COVID-19 vaccine. Using immunoSEQ multiplex PCR, the repertoire was profiled, and TCRdb retains in-frame clones only, with some absent. The sample has 65,000 to 85,000 clones, approximately 81% seen once; the top ten hold roughly an eighth. This specimen consisted of peripheral blood, obtained on day 0 of AZD1222 vaccination. The origin of the receptors is an adult in good health.

This chain uses TRBV5-1 with TRBJ2-7, with D possibly TRBD2 on 6 matching bases. Looked up from germline, CDR1 is SGHRS and CDR2 is YFSETQ. The CDR3 totals 15 residues. V was trimmed by 0 bases and J by 5 bases, leaving 15 bases between them. CDR3 sequence reads: CASSLGRPREDEQYF. In DNA, the CDR3 is TGCGCCAGCAGCTTGGGACGCCCGAGGGAGGACGAGCAGTACTTC.

Note on this clone: The same CDR3 can be traced to other DNA sequences in this sample. The chain employs TRBV7-3 and TRBJ2-1; 11 bases map to TRBD2. J gave up 7 bases and V 5 bases, and 7 bases lay outside the gene matches. From germline, CDR1 is SGHTA and CDR2 FQGTGA. The CDR3 covers 15 residues. CDR3: CASSPLAGGRNEQFF. The CDR3 DNA reads TGTGCCAGCAGCCCCTTAGCGGGGGGGCGTAATGAGCAGTTCTTC.

The rearrangement links TRBV19 to TRBJ1-4, with TRBD1 matching 7 bases. The CDR3 consists of 14 residues. Trimming took 4 bases from V and 7 from J; bases not matched to a gene: 6. Germline loops: CDR1 LNHDA, CDR2 SQIVND (reference sequence). The CDR3 loop is CASSTLTGVEKLFF. CDR3 nucleotides: TGTGCCAGTAGTACCTTAACAGGGGTTGAAAAACTGTTTTTT.

This chain joins TRBV11-3 and TRBJ1-5; 7 bases agree with TRBD1. Germline V gene lookup returns CDR1 SGHNT and CDR2 YENEEA. With V trimmed by 3 bases and J by 7 bases, 9 bases remained unmatched. This CDR3 contains 15 residues. The chain's CDR3 is CASSLGRGDGQPQHF. Written as DNA, the CDR3 is TGTGCCAGCAGCTTGGGCAGGGGGGACGGACAGCCCCAGCATTTT. Drawing the rest from reference TRBV11-3 and TRBJ1-5, the complete variable domain is EAGVVQSPRYKIIEKKQPVAFWCNPISGHNTLYWYLQNLGQGPELLIRYENEEAVDDSQLPKDRFSAERLKGVDSTLKIQPAELGDSAVYLCASSLGRGDGQPQHFGDGTRLSIL.

The chain couples TRBV7-9 to TRBJ2-7, with TRBD2 matching over 11 bases. V was clipped by 4 bases and J by 3 bases; unmatched bases: 11. The CDR3 is made up of 17 amino acids. The V gene's germline CDR1 is SEHNR and CDR2 FQNEAQ (reference sequence). CDR3: CASSSPKLAGAIYEQYF. The CDR3 DNA reads TGTGCCAGCAGCTCTCCCAAACTAGCGGGGGCCATCTACGAGCAGTACTTC.

This chain connects TRBV7-8 to TRBJ2-2, with 11 bases lining up with TRBD1. After removal of 4 bases from V and 4 bases from J, the junction contained 5 bases not matched to a gene. Germline CDR1 and CDR2: SGHVS and FQNEAQ. The CDR3 has 16 amino acids. Written as DNA, the CDR3 is TGTGCCAGCAGCTCGGGACAGGGGGAGAGCACCGGGGAGCTGTTTTTT. It yields the protein CASSSGQGESTGELFF.

The chain links TRBV6-2 or TRBV6-3 to TRBJ1-5; D gene unclear. V dropped 2 bases and J dropped 3 bases, with 14 bases sitting between them. This CDR3 has 16 residues. The germline V gene has CDR1 MNHEY and CDR2 SVGEGT. The CDR3 loop reads CASSYRTDGNNQPQHF. DNA of the CDR3: TGTGCCAGCAGTTACCGGACGGACGGAAACAATCAGCCCCAGCATTTT.

The chain employs TRBV28 and TRBJ1-2; D not certain. V lost 2 bases to trimming and J lost 8 bases, with 12 bases between them. Germline V gene lookup returns CDR1 MDHEN and CDR2 SYDVKM. This CDR3 comprises 13 residues. CDR3 residues: CASSLGQNTGYTF. In DNA form, the CDR3 reads TGTGCCAGCAGTTTAGGCCAGAATACCGGCTACACCTTC.

The gene calls are TRBV7-9 and TRBJ1-1, with D hard to call. Trimming cost V 2 bases and J 6 bases, with 13 bases left between them. The CDR3 is 14 residues long. The germline gives CDR1 SEHNR, CDR2 FQNEAQ (reference sequence). The CDR3 sequence: CASSLSFGAPEAFF. CDR3 DNA: TGTGCCAGCAGCTTAAGCTTTGGCGCCCCTGAAGCTTTCTTT.

J is TRBJ2-3 and V is TRBV9, with 11 bases fitting TRBD1. Germline V CDR1 and CDR2: SGDLS, YYNGEE. The CDR3 covers 16 residues. V trimming: 1 base; J trimming: 4 bases; junction bases outside the gene matches: 5. CDR3 sequence (DNA): TGTGCCAGCAGCGTAACCGGACAGGGGGCAGCAGATACGCAGTATTTT. Protein sequence: CASSVTGQGAADTQYF. The variable domain in full, with the rest retrieved from reference TRBV9 and TRBJ2-3, is DSGVTQTPKHLITATGQRVTLRCSPRSGDLSVYWYQQSLDQGLQFLIQYYNGEERAKGNILERFSAQQFPDLHSELNLSSLELGDSALYFCASSVTGQGAADTQYFGPGTRLTVL.

This rearrangement joins TRBV5-5 to TRBJ2-4; D possibly corresponds to TRBD2 (5 bases). Trimming took off 3 bases at V and 0 bases at J, with 13 bases between the two ends. This CDR3 comprises 16 residues. CDR1 and CDR2 from the germline V gene are SGHKS and YYEKEE (reference sequence). This chain's CDR3 is CASSWESGLAKNIQYF. CDR3 nucleotide sequence: TGTGCCAGCAGCTGGGAATCCGGACTAGCCAAAAACATTCAGTACTTC.

The gene calls are TRBV27 and TRBJ1-5; 9 bases agree with TRBD1. The V gene's germline CDR1 is MNHEY and CDR2 SMNVEV (reference sequence). V was pared by 4 bases and J by 5 bases, with 6 bases of the junction left unmatched. The CDR3 extends over 15 amino acids. The CDR3 region has the DNA TGTGCCAGCAGTTGGGGGACAGGGCTCGATCAGCCCCAGCATTTT. Amino acids: CASSWGTGLDQPQHF.

The V gene is TRBV5-1, the J gene TRBJ2-3, with 9 positions matching TRBD2. With V trimmed by 0 bases and J by 4 bases, 6 bases remained unmatched. CDR3 length: 16 amino acids. Germline CDR1 SGHRS, CDR2 YFSETQ. CDR3 amino acids: CASSLGPSGVSDTQYF. DNA for the CDR3: TGCGCCAGCAGCTTGGGTCCTAGCGGGGTATCAGATACGCAGTATTTT.

This rearrangement joins TRBV10-1 to TRBJ1-4; 8 bases map to TRBD1. Germline CDR1 and CDR2: WNHNN and SYGVQD (reference sequence). V shed 8 bases and J 6 bases; nucleotides not matched to a gene: 8. The CDR3 length is 14 residues. As DNA, the CDR3 is TGCGCCAGCCCCGCCGGGACAGGATATGAAAAACTGTTTTTT. Translation: CASPAGTGYEKLFF.

V gene TRBV5-1 combines with J gene TRBJ2-1; no reliable D call. V dropped 2 bases and J dropped 9 bases, with 12 bases sitting between them. The CDR3 runs 13 residues. From germline, CDR1 is SGHRS and CDR2 YFSETQ. CDR3 coding DNA: TGCGCCAGCAGCTTCGGCAGTGAAGTTGAGCAGTTCTTC. Its translation: CASSFGSEVEQFF.

The V and J genes are TRBV7-8 and TRBJ2-3; D may be TRBD1 (7 bases). The CDR3 consists of 16 residues. V was shortened by 5 bases and J by 11 bases, with 26 bases between the two germline ends. The germline gives CDR1 SGHVS, CDR2 FQNEAQ. The CDR3, as DNA: TGTGCCAGCAGCCTCGGGGGTACAGGGGCCCTGCTGGTGCAGTATTTT. It translates to CASSLGGTGALLVQYF. Full variable domain (missing parts from reference TRBV7-8 and TRBJ2-3): GAGVSQSPRYKVAKRGQDVALRCDPISGHVSLFWYQQALGQGPEFLTYFQNEAQLDKSGLPSDRFFAERPEGSVSTLKIQRTQQEDSAVYLCASSLGGTGALLVQYFGPGTRLTVL.

The chain has TRBV7-2 and TRBJ1-1, with 7 bases aligning to TRBD1. CDR3 length: 16 residues. Germline V gives CDR1 SGHTA, CDR2 FQGNSA. V gave up 2 bases and J gave up 2 bases; unmatched junction bases: 8. The CDR3 reads CASSLPGRDSNTEAFF. The CDR3 DNA is TGTGCCAGCAGCTTACCCGGGAGGGACAGTAACACTGAAGCTTTCTTT.

The genes are TRBV7-2 and TRBJ1-5, with D hard to call. The V and J ends lost 2 bases and 9 bases respectively, with 17 bases between them. The CDR3 loop spans 15 amino acids. Germline values: CDR1 SGHTA, CDR2 FQGNSA. CDR3 sequence (DNA): TGTGCCAGCAGCTTATATTCCCGAAGGGAGTGGCCCCAGCATTTT. Encoded protein: CASSLYSRREWPQHF.

The chain joins TRBV30 to TRBJ1-5; the match to TRBD1 covers 9 bases. Per germline, CDR1 GTSNPN and CDR2 SVGIG (reference sequence). J was trimmed by 8 bases and V by 1 base; bases with no gene match: 6. The CDR3 loop spans 14 amino acids. This CDR3 reads CAWSGDRDYKPQHF. The CDR3 DNA is TGTGCCTGGAGTGGGGACAGGGATTATAAGCCCCAGCATTTT.

V gene TRBV5-4 combines with J gene TRBJ1-3, with 10 positions matching TRBD1. The V segment lost 3 bases and the J segment 3 bases; nucleotides outside the gene matches: 6. The CDR3 has 16 amino acids. Germline V CDR1 and CDR2: SGHNT, YYREEE (reference sequence). CDR3 amino acids: CASSSRQGAGGNTIYF. The CDR3 bases are TGTGCCAGCAGCTCACGACAGGGGGCGGGTGGAAACACCATATATTTT.

V gene TRBV5-6 combines with J gene TRBJ2-6; TRBD1 is a possible D gene (6 bases). Trimming stripped 4 bases from V and 1 base from J, with 15 bases between. The CDR3 is 17 amino acids. In germline, CDR1 is SGHDT, CDR2 YYEEEE. The CDR3 DNA reads as TGTGCCAGCAGCCCCGGGACACACAATTCTGGGGCCAACGTCCTGACTTTC. This encodes CASSPGTHNSGANVLTF. The whole variable domain, remainder taken from reference TRBV5-6 and TRBJ2-6, is DAGVTQSPTHLIKTRGQQVTLRCSPKSGHDTVSWYQQALGQGPQFIFQYYEEEERQRGNFPDRFSGHQFPNYSSELNVNALLLGDSALYLCASSPGTHNSGANVLTFGAGSRLTVL.

The chain carries TRBV29-1 and TRBJ1-3; D gene unclear. Trimming stripped 5 bases from V and 0 bases from J, with 8 bases between. Germline V gene lookup returns CDR1 SQVTM and CDR2 ANQGSEA. The CDR3 is 13 amino acids. The chain's CDR3 is CSVHTFSGNTIYF. CDR3 in DNA: TGCAGCGTTCACACCTTCTCTGGAAACACCATATATTTT.

Only a few counts were recorded for this clone. The J gene is TRBJ2-7, the V gene TRBV6-2 or TRBV6-3; D is unclear. Germline V gene sequence: CDR1 MNHEY, CDR2 SVGEGT. The CDR3 contains 15 residues. V was shortened by 2 bases and J by 3 bases, with 14 bases between the two germline ends. This CDR3 is CASSYMSQHSYEQYF. CDR3 nucleotides: TGTGCCAGCAGTTACATGTCGCAGCACAGCTACGAGCAGTACTTC.

This rearrangement joins TRBV6-5 to TRBJ1-4; D is unresolved. The V gene's germline CDR1 is MNHEY and CDR2 SVGAGI. The CDR3 has 15 amino acids. V was pared by 3 bases and J by 2 bases, with 10 bases between. The CDR3 sequence: CASSYWAATNEKLFF. CDR3 DNA: TGTGCCAGCAGTTATTGGGCAGCTACTAATGAAAAACTGTTTTTT.

This clone was recorded once. V and J are TRBV4-3 and TRBJ2-1; 7 nucleotides match TRBD2. CDR1 LGHNA and CDR2 YSLEER come from the germline V gene. The CDR3 covers 13 residues. Trimming took 5 bases from V and 7 from J; bases not matched to a gene: 5. CDR3 region: CASSFRGGNEQFF. The CDR3, as DNA: TGCGCCAGCAGCTTTAGGGGAGGGAATGAGCAGTTCTTC.